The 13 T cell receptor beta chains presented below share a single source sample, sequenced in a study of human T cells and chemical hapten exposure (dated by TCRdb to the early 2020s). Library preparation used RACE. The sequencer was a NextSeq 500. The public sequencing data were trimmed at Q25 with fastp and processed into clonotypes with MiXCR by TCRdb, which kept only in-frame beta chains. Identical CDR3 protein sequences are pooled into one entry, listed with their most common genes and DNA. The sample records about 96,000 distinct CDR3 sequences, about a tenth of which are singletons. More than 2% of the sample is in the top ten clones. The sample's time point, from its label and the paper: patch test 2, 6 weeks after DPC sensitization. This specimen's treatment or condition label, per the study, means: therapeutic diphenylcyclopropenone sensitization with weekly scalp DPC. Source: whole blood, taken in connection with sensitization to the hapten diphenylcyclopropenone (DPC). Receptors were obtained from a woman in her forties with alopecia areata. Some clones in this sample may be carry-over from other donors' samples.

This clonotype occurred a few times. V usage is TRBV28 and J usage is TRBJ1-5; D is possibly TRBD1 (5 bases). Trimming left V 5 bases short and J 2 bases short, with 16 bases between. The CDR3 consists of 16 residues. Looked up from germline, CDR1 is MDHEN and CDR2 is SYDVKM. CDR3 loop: CASSPGGGYRNQPQHF. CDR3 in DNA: TGTGCCAGCAGTCCGGGCGGGGGGTATCGCAATCAGCCCCAGCATTTT.

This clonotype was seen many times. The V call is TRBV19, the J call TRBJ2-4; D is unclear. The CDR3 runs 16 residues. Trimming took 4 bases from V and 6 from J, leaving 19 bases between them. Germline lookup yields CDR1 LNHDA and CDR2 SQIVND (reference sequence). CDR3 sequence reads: CASSKMSTRTVNIQYF. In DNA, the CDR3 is TGTGCCAGTAGTAAAATGTCGACGCGCACAGTAAACATTCAGTACTTC. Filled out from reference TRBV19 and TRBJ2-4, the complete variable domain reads DGGITQSPKYLFRKEGQNVTLSCEQNLNHDAMYWYRQDPGQGLRLIYYSQIVNDFQKGDIAEGYSVSREKKESFPLTVTSAQKNPTAFYLCASSKMSTRTVNIQYFGAGTRLSVL.

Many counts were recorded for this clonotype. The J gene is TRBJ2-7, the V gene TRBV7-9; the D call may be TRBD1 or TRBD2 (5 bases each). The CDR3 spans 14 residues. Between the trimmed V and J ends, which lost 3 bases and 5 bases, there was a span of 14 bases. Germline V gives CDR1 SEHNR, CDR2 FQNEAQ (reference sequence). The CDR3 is CASSLRAGSNEQYF. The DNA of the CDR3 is TGTGCCAGCAGCTTGAGGGCAGGGAGTAACGAGCAGTACTTC.

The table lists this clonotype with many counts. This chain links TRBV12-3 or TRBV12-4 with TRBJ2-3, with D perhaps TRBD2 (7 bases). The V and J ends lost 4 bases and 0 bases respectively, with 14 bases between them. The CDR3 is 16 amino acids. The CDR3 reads CASSWGGLGSTDTQYF. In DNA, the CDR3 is TGTGCCAGCAGTTGGGGGGGCCTTGGAAGCACAGATACGCAGTATTTT.

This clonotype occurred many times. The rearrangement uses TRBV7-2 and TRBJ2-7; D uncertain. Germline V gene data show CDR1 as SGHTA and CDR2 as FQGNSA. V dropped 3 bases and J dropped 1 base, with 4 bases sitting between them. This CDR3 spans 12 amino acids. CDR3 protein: CASSLESYEQYF. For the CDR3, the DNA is TGTGCCAGCAGCTTGGAGTCCTACGAGCAGTACTTC.

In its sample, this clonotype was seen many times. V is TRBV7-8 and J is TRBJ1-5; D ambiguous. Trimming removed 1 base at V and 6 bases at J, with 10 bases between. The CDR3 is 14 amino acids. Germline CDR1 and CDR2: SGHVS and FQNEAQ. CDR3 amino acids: CASSLDRGGQPQHF. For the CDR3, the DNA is TGTGCCAGCAGCTTAGATCGGGGAGGTCAGCCCCAGCATTTT.

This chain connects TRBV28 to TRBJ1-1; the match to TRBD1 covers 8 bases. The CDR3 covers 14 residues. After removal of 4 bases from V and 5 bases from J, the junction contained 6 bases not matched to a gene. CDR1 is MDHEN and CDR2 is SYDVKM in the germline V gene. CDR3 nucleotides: TGTGCCAGCAGTTCCCCGGGACAGGTGACTGAAGCTTTCTTT. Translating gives CASSSPGQVTEAFF.

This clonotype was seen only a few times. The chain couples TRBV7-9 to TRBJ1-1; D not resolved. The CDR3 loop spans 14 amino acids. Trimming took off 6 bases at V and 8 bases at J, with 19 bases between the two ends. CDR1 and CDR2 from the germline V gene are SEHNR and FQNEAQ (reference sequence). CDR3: CASRSAGSQYEAFF. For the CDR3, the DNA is TGTGCCAGCAGGTCGGCAGGTTCCCAGTACGAAGCTTTCTTT.

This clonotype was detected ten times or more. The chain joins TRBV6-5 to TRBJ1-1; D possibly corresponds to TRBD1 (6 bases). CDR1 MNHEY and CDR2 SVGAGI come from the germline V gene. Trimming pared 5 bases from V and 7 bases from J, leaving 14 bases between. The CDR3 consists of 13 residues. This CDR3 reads CASSRYRDGEAFF. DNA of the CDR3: TGTGCCAGCAGTCGGTACAGGGACGGTGAAGCTTTCTTT.

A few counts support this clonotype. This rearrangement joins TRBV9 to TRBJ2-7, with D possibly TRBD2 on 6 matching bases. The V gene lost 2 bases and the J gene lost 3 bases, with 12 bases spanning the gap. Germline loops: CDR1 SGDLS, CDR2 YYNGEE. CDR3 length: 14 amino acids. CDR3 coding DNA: TGTGCCAGCAGCGTGTTATCCGGGAGCTACGAGCAGTACTTC. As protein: CASSVLSGSYEQYF.

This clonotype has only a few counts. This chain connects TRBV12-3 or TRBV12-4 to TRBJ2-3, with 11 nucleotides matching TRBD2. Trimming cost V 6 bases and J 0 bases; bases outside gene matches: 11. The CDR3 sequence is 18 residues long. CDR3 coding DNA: TGTGCCAGCAGAGTGGGACTAGCGGTACCCCCTAGCACAGATACGCAGTATTTT. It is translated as CASRVGLAVPPSTDTQYF.

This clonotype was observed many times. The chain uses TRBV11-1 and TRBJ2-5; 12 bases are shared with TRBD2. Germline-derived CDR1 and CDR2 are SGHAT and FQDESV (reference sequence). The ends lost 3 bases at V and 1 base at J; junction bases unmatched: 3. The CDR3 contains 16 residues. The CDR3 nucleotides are TGTGCCAGCAGCTTTATACTAGCGGGGGGCCAAGAGACCCAGTACTTC. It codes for CASSFILAGGQETQYF.

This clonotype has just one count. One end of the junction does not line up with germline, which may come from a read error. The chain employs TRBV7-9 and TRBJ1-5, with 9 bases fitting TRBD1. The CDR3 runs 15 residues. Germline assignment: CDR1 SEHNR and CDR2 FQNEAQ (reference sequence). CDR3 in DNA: TGTGCCAGCAGCCCGGACAGGGGAGGCAATCTGCCCCAGCATTTT. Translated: CASSPDRGGNLPQHF.